What follows are 12 T cell receptor beta chains derived from one specimen sequenced in a study of blood T cell repertoires in COVID-19. Only in-frame clones appear in the TCRdb table, and some are missing; sequencing was by immunoSEQ multiplex PCR. The sample consists of approximately 90,000 clones, approximately 90% of them appearing once. The sequencing input was peripheral blood. These TCRs come from a man over 45 with acute or convalescent COVID-19.

The chain joins TRBV28 to TRBJ1-4; the D gene is possibly TRBD1 (5 bases). Trimming took 10 bases from V and 0 from J, leaving 9 bases between them. This CDR3 has 13 amino acids. Germline V gene sequence: CDR1 MDHEN, CDR2 SYDVKM. The CDR3 reads CATAGTTNEKLFF. The CDR3 DNA reads TGTGCCACCGCAGGGACAACTAATGAAAAACTGTTTTTT.

This rearrangement joins TRBV6-5 to TRBJ1-4; 12 nucleotides match TRBD1. Germline V gene data show CDR1 as MNHEY and CDR2 as SVGAGI. The junction had 7 bases not matched to a gene; V was cut back by 7 bases and J by 10 bases. This CDR3 contains 14 residues. The CDR3 region has the DNA TGTGCCAGCAACACCGGGACAGGGGGCCCAAAACTGTTTTTT. Its protein is CASNTGTGGPKLFF.

In DNA form, the CDR3 reads TGTGATGACAGGGGGAGTCAAATAGGGACCAACACTGAAGCTTTCTTT. It is translated as CDDRGSQIGTNTEAFF. This chain links TRBV19 with TRBJ1-1; 9 bases line up with TRBD1. The CDR3 contains 16 residues. Germline assignment: CDR1 LNHDA and CDR2 SQIVND (reference sequence).

The V call is TRBV7-2, the J call TRBJ2-3; D not resolved. CDR3 size: 15 residues. Germline V lookup: CDR1 SGHTA, CDR2 FQGNSA. The V gene lost 1 base and the J gene lost 1 base, with 9 bases spanning the gap. The CDR3 DNA reads as TGTGCCAGCAGCTTAGTGGGCAGTCGCACAGATACGCAGTATTTT. This encodes CASSLVGSRTDTQYF. Variable domain in full (rest from reference TRBV7-2 and TRBJ2-3): GAGVSQSPSNKVTEKGKDVELRCDPISGHTALYWYRQSLGQGLEFLIYFQGNSAPDKSGLPSDRFSAERTGGSVSTLTIQRTQQEDSAVYLCASSLVGSRTDTQYFGPGTRLTVL.

The genes are TRBV5-1 and TRBJ2-2; 8 bases line up with TRBD2. V lost 4 bases, J lost 4 bases, and 9 bases stayed unmatched. The length of the CDR3 is 16 residues. CDR1 is SGHRS and CDR2 is YFSETQ in the germline V gene. CDR3: CASSLSARGVTGELFF. CDR3 in DNA: TGCGCCAGCAGCCTGTCCGCGCGGGGGGTCACCGGGGAGCTGTTTTTT.

CDR3 nucleotide sequence: TGTGCCAGCTCACCATCGCGGGTGAGCTCTGGAAACACCATATATTTT. As protein: CASSPSRVSSGNTIYF. The genes are TRBV18 and TRBJ1-3; D uncertain. The CDR3 runs to 16 residues. Germline lookup yields CDR1 KGHSH and CDR2 LQKENI. V lost 2 bases, J lost 0 bases, and 11 bases lay in between.

J is TRBJ1-1 and V is TRBV28; D remains ambiguous. CDR1 MDHEN and CDR2 SYDVKM come from the germline V gene. V lost 9 bases, J lost 1 base, and 6 bases lay in between. The CDR3 is 11 residues long. CDR3 coding DNA: TGTGCCAGTTTAAAGAACACTGAAGCTTTCTTT. This translates into CASLKNTEAFF.

The rearrangement joins TRBV3-1 (or the pseudogene TRBV3-2) to TRBJ2-5; 7 bases are shared with TRBD1. From germline, CDR1 is LGHDT and CDR2 YNNKEL (reference sequence). This CDR3 is built from 16 residues. The V gene end was trimmed by 4 bases and the J gene end by 4 bases; junction bases not matched to a gene: 12. CDR3 sequence (DNA): TGTGCCAGCAGCCCCCGACAGGGATTGGGGAGAGAGACCCAGTACTTC. Translation: CASSPRQGLGRETQYF.

The CDR3 bases are TGTGCCAGTAGTCTTACCGGGACAGGGGCTTCTGGCGAGCAGTACTTC. It translates to CASSLTGTGASGEQYF. This chain joins TRBV19 and TRBJ2-7; 10 bases align to TRBD1. The length of the CDR3 is 16 residues. Per the germline V gene, CDR1 is LNHDA and CDR2 is SQIVND (reference sequence). V lost 5 bases and J lost 6; bases outside the gene matches: 13.

The chain links TRBV7-9 to TRBJ2-7; tentative D call: TRBD2 (6 bases). V was trimmed by 0 bases and J by 1 base, leaving 7 bases between them. This CDR3 has 14 amino acids. CDR1 is SEHNR, CDR2 FQNEAQ, per germline (reference sequence). The CDR3 is CASSLARGSYEQYV. The DNA of the CDR3 is TGTGCCAGCAGCTTAGCGCGGGGATCCTACGAGCAGTACGTC.

The J gene is TRBJ2-7, the V gene TRBV6-6, with TRBD1 matching over 7 bases. The CDR3 is made up of 13 amino acids. Germline trimming cut 6 bases from V and 3 bases from J; bases unmatched to any gene: 5. Germline V gene data show CDR1 as MNHNY and CDR2 as SVGAGI (reference sequence). CDR3 protein: CASRERQGYEQYV. DNA for the CDR3: TGTGCCAGCAGGGAAAGACAGGGCTACGAGCAGTACGTC.

This chain joins TRBV12-5 and TRBJ2-1; D might be TRBD1 (6 bases). V shed 2 bases and J shed 8 bases, with 13 bases lying between them. The CDR3 contains 14 residues. From germline, CDR1 is LGHNT and CDR2 FRNRAP. The CDR3 spells CASGLRAGADEQFF. DNA of the CDR3: TGTGCTAGTGGTTTGCGGGCAGGGGCGGATGAGCAGTTCTTC.